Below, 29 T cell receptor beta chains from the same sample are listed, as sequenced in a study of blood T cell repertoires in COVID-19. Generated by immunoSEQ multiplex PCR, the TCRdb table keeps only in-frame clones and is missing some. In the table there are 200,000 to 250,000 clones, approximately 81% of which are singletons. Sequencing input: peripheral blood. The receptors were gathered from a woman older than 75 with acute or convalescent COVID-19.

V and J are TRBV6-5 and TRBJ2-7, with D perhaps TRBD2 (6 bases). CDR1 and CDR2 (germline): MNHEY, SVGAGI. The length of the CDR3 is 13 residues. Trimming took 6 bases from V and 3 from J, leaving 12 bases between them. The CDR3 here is CASRESGLYEQYF. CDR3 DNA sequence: TGTGCCAGCAGGGAGTCGGGACTCTACGAGCAGTACTTC.

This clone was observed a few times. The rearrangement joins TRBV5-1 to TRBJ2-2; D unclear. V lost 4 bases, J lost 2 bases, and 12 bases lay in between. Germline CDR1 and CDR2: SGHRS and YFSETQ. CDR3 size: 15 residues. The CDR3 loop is CASSQEQRNTGELFF. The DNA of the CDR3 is TGCGCCAGCAGCCAAGAACAGAGAAACACCGGGGAGCTGTTTTTT.

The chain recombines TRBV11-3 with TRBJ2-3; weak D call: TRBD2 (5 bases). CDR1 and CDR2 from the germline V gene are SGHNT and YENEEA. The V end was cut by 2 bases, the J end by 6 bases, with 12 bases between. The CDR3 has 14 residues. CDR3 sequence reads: CASSLTLASDTQYF. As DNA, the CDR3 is TGTGCCAGCAGCTTAACGCTAGCATCGGATACGCAGTATTTT. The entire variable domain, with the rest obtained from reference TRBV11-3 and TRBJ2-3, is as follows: EAGVVQSPRYKIIEKKQPVAFWCNPISGHNTLYWYLQNLGQGPELLIRYENEEAVDDSQLPKDRFSAERLKGVDSTLKIQPAELGDSAVYLCASSLTLASDTQYFGPGTRLTVL.

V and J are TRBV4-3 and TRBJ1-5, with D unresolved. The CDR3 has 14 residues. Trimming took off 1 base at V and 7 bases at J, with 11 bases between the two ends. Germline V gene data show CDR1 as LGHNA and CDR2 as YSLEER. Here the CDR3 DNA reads TGCGCCAGCAGCCAAGCGATGGGAGGGCAGCCCCAGCATTTT. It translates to CASSQAMGGQPQHF.

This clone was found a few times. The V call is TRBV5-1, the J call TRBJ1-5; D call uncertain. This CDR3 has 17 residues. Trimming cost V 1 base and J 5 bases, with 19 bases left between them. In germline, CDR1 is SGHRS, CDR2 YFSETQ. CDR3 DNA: TGCGCCAGCAGCTTGACTGGACTTTCCGACGGCGATCAGCCCCAGCATTTT. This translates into CASSLTGLSDGDQPQHF.

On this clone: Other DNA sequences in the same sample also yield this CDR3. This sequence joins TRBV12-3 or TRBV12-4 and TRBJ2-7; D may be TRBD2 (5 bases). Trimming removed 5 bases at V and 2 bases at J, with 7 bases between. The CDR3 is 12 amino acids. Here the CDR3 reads CASSLGAYEQYF. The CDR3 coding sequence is TGTGCCAGCAGTCTCGGGGCCTACGAGCAGTACTTC.

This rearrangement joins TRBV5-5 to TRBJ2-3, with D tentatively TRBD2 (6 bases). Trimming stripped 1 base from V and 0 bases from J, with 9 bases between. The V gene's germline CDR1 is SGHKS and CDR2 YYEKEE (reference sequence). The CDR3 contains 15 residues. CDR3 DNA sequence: TGTGCCAGCAGCTTGAGCGGGCTCAGCACAGATACGCAGTATTTT. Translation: CASSLSGLSTDTQYF.

The CDR3 DNA reads as TGTGCCATCAATGACAGGGTGGATAATTCACCCCTCCACTTT. Its translation is CAINDRVDNSPLHF. The chain has TRBV10-3 and TRBJ1-6, with 7 bases lining up with TRBD1. The V segment lost 7 bases and the J segment 5 bases; nucleotides outside the gene matches: 5. The CDR3 extends over 14 amino acids. Germline-derived CDR1 and CDR2 are ENHRY and SYGVKD.

Here the CDR3 DNA reads TGTGCCAGCAGTTCACTTGATATGAACACTGAAGCTTTCTTT. Translating gives CASSSLDMNTEAFF. This chain uses TRBV2 with TRBJ1-1; no clear D gene. CDR3 length: 14 residues. V lost 5 bases and J lost 0, with 10 bases in between. Germline lookup yields CDR1 SNHLY and CDR2 FYNNEI.

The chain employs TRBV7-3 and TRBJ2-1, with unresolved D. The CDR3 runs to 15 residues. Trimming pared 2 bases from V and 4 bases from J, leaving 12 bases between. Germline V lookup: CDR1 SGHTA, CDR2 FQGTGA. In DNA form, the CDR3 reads TGTGCCAGCAGCTTACGCGCGGCGCGATACAATGAGCAGTTCTTC. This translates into CASSLRAARYNEQFF.

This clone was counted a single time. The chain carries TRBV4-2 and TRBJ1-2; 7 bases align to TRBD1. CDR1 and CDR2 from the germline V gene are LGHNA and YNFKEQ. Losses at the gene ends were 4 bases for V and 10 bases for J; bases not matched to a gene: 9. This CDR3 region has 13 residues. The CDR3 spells CASSPTDRTYYTF. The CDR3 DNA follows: TGTGCCAGCAGCCCAACGGACAGGACTTACTACACCTTC.

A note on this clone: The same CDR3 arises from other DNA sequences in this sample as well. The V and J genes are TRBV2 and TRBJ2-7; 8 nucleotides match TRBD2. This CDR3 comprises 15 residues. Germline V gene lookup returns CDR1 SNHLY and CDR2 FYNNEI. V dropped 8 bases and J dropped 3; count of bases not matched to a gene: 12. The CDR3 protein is CASRGRGGVNYEQYF. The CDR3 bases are TGTGCCAGCCGGGGTCGGGGGGGCGTAAACTACGAGCAGTACTTC.

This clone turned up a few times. CDR3 loop: CASSILALGANVLTF. Here the CDR3 DNA reads TGTGCCAGTAGTATTCTTGCGTTAGGGGCCAACGTCCTGACTTTC. The V gene is TRBV19, the J gene TRBJ2-6; D unresolved. There are 15 residues in the CDR3. V lost 3 bases to trimming and J lost 4 bases, with 10 bases between them. The germline V gene encodes CDR1 LNHDA and CDR2 SQIVND (reference sequence). Combining the CDR3 with reference TRBV19 and TRBJ2-6 gives the whole variable domain DGGITQSPKYLFRKEGQNVTLSCEQNLNHDAMYWYRQDPGQGLRLIYYSQIVNDFQKGDIAEGYSVSREKKESFPLTVTSAQKNPTAFYLCASSILALGANVLTFGAGSRLTVL.

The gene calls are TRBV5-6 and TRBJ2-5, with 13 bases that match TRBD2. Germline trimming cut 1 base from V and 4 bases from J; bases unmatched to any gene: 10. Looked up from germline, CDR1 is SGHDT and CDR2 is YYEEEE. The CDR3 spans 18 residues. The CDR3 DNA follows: TGTGCCAGCAGCTTGTGGACTAGCGGGGGAGGACTTGGAGAGACCCAGTACTTC. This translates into CASSLWTSGGGLGETQYF.

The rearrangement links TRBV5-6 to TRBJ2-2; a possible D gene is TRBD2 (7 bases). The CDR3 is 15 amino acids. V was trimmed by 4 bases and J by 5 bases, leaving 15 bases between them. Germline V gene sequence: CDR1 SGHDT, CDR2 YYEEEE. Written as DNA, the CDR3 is TGTGCCAGCAGCCCCGCCGGGGGGCTGACCGGGGAGCTGTTTTTT. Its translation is CASSPAGGLTGELFF.

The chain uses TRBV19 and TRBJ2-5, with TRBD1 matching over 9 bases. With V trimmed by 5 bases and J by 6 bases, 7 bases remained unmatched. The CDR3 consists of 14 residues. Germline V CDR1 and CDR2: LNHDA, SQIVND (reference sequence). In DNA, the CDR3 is TGTGCCAGTAGTGCTCCGGGACAGGGAAAGACCCAGTACTTC. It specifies CASSAPGQGKTQYF.

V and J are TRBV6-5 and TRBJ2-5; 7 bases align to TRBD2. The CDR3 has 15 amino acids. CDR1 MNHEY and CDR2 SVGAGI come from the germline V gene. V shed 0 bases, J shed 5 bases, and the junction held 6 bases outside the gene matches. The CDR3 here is CASSYSSGYMETQYF. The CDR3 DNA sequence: TGTGCCAGCAGTTACTCTAGCGGGTACATGGAGACCCAGTACTTC.

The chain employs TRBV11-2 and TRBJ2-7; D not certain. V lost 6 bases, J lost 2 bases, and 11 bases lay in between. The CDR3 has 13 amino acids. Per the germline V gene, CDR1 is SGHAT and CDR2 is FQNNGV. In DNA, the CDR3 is TGTGCCAGCAGTTTGAGGCCGGCCTACGAGCAGTACTTC. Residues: CASSLRPAYEQYF.

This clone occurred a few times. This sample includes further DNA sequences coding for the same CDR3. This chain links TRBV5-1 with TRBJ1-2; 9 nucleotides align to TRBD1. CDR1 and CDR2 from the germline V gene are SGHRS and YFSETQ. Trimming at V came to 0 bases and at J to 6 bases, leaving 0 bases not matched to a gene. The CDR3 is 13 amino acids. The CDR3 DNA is TGCGCCAGCAGCTTGGGACAGGGGGATGGCTACACCTTC. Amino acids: CASSLGQGDGYTF.

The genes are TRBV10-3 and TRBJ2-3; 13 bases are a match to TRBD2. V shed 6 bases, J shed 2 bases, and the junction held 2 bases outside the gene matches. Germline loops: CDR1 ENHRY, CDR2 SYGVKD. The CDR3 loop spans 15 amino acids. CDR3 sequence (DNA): TGTGCCATCAGGACTAGCGGGGGGAACACAGATACGCAGTATTTT. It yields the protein CAIRTSGGNTDTQYF.

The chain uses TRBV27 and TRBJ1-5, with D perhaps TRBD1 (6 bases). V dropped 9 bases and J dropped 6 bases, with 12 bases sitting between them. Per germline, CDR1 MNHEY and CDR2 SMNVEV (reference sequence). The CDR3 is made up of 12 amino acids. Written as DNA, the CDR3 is TGTGCCAGTCGAACAGGGTTTCAGCCCCAGCATTTT. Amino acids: CASRTGFQPQHF.

Here the CDR3 reads CASSLLLTGGRETQYF. The CDR3 DNA reads TGTGCCAGCAGCTTGCTCTTGACTGGCGGGCGGGAGACCCAGTACTTC. This rearrangement joins TRBV5-8 to TRBJ2-5; the D gene is possibly TRBD2 (5 bases). V dropped 1 base and J dropped 5 bases, with 18 bases sitting between them. This CDR3 contains 16 residues. The germline V gene has CDR1 SGHTS and CDR2 YDEGEE.

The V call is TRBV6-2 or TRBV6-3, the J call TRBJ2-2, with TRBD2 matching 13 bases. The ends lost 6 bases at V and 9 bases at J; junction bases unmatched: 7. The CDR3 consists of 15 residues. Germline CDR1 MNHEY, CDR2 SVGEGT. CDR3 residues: CASSPGLAGKRELFF. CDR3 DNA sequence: TGTGCCAGCAGCCCGGGACTAGCGGGGAAGAGGGAGCTGTTTTTT.

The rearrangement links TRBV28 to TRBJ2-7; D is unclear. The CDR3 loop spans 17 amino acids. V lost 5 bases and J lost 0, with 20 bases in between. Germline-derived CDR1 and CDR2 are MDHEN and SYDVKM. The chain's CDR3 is CASSPFPAGPSSYEQYF. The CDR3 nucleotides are TGTGCCAGCAGTCCGTTCCCGGCAGGTCCTTCCTCCTACGAGCAGTACTTC.

This chain's CDR3 is CASSLYVQGYTEAFF. The CDR3, as DNA: TGTGCCAGCAGCTTATATGTGCAGGGGTACACTGAAGCTTTCTTT. The rearrangement joins TRBV7-2 to TRBJ1-1; a possible D gene is TRBD1 (6 bases). Germline CDR1 SGHTA, CDR2 FQGNSA. The CDR3 is 15 amino acids. Trimming pared 2 bases from V and 3 bases from J, leaving 13 bases between.

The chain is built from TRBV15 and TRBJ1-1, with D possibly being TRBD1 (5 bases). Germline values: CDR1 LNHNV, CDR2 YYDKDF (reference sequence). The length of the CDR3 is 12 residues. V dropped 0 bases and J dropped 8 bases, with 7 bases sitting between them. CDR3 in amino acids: CATSRETGEAFF. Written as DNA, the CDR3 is TGTGCCACCAGCAGAGAAACAGGAGAAGCTTTCTTT.

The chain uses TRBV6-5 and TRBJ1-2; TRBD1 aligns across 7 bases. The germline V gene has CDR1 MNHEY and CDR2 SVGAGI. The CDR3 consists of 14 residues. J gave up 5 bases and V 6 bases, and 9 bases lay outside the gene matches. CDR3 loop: CASRPSGTDYGYTF. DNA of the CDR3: TGTGCCAGCAGACCTTCCGGGACAGATTATGGCTACACCTTC.

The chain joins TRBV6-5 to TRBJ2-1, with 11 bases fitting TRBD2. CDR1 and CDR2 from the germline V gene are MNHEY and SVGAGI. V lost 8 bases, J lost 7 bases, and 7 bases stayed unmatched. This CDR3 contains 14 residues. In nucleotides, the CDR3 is TGTGCCAGCTTGACTAGCGGGGCGTCAAATGAGCAGTTCTTC. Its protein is CASLTSGASNEQFF.

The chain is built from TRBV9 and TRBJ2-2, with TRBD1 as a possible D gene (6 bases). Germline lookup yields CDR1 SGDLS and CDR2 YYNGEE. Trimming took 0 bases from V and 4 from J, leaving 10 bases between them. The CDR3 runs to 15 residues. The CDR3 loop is CASSVEQGRTGELFF. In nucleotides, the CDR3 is TGTGCCAGCAGCGTAGAACAGGGTCGCACCGGGGAGCTGTTTTTT.